Described below is a single TCR beta chain sequence and its context. This entry comes from a study of control samples from healthy donors and cancer patients. The CDR3 sequence is 14 residues long. Germline lookup yields CDR1 MNHEY and CDR2 SMNVEV (reference sequence). V shed 1 base, J shed 6 bases, and the junction held 6 bases outside the gene matches. Libraries were prepared by immunoSEQ multiplex PCR; TCRdb keeps only in-frame clonotypes and omits some of them. The sample comprises approximately 170,000 clones, approximately 92% of which are singletons, and over 4% rests with the top ten. The source is a woman in her sixties in good health. The J gene is TRBJ2-7, the V gene TRBV27; TRBD2 matches 7 bases. Sequenced input: blood. CDR3: CASSLFGGVGEQYF. The CDR3 DNA follows: TGTGCCAGCAGTTTATTTGGGGGGGTAGGCGAGCAGTACTTC.